Listed below are T cell receptor beta chains from one sample, sequenced in a study of OX40 agonist ivuxolimab in advanced cancers. Sequencing was performed with immunoSEQ multiplex PCR; in TCRdb, only in-frame clones are kept and a portion is missing. Counted here are over 60,000 clones, less than 90% occurring once; the ten biggest clones make up roughly 0.71%. The source material was CD4+ or CD8+ T cells sorted from blood, sampled in a trial of the OX40 agonist ivuxolimab. These receptors all come from an adult with an advanced solid tumor such as melanoma, head and neck, liver or kidney cancer. Both conserved end residues are part of each CDR3. A D gene is named only where the DNA matches it firmly. Where a row states a size, it is once, few, many or the class of an expanded clone; other rows omit it.

d_call: -; j_call: TRBJ1-5; clone_size: -; v_call: TRBV30; cdr3_aa: CAWSVQQGVQPQHF; cdr3_nt: TGTGCCTGGAGTGTACAACAGGGCGTTCAGCCCCAGCATTTT
d_call: -; j_call: TRBJ2-3; clone_size: -; v_call: TRBV5-4; cdr3_aa: CASSPTGPTSTDTQYF; cdr3_nt: TGTGCCAGCAGCCCGACTGGACCGACTAGCACAGATACGCAGTATTTT
d_call: -; j_call: TRBJ1-3; clone_size: -; v_call: TRBV6-4; cdr3_aa: CASSESGNSGNTIYF; cdr3_nt: TGTGCCAGCAGTGAATCTGGCAATTCTGGAAACACCATATATTTT
d_call: -; j_call: TRBJ2-5; clone_size: -; v_call: TRBV7-2; cdr3_aa: CASSLDRQVQESQYF; cdr3_nt: TGTGCCAGCAGCCTAGACCGACAGGTCCAAGAGTCCCAGTACTTC
d_call: -; j_call: TRBJ2-2; clone_size: -; v_call: TRBV11-2; cdr3_aa: CASSSGHSGELFF; cdr3_nt: TGTGCCAGCAGCTCCGGCCATTCCGGGGAGCTGTTTTTT
d_call: TRBD2; j_call: TRBJ2-7; clone_size: -; v_call: TRBV5-1; cdr3_aa: CASSPSGAGDNPYEQYF; cdr3_nt: TGCGCCAGCAGCCCCTCCGGGGCGGGGGATAACCCCTACGAGCAGTACTTC
d_call: -; j_call: TRBJ1-1; clone_size: -; v_call: TRBV6-5; cdr3_aa: CASSFEDNTEAFF; cdr3_nt: TGTGCCAGCAGTTTTGAGGATAACACTGAAGCTTTCTTT
d_call: -; j_call: TRBJ2-5; clone_size: -; v_call: TRBV7-6; cdr3_aa: CASSFTGGGWETQYF; cdr3_nt: TGTGCCAGCAGCTTCACCGGGGGCGGGTGGGAGACCCAGTACTTC
d_call: TRBD1; j_call: TRBJ2-7; clone_size: -; v_call: TRBV10-3; cdr3_aa: CAISAGTGNAYEQYF; cdr3_nt: TGTGCCATCAGTGCTGGGACAGGGAACGCCTACGAGCAGTACTTC
d_call: TRBD2; j_call: TRBJ2-1; clone_size: -; v_call: TRBV5-1; cdr3_aa: CASSLGLAGNEQFF; cdr3_nt: TGCGCCAGCAGCCTCGGACTAGCGGGGAATGAGCAGTTCTTC
d_call: -; j_call: TRBJ2-4; clone_size: -; v_call: TRBV6-5; cdr3_aa: CASSELAKNIQYF; cdr3_nt: TGTGCCAGCAGTGAACTAGCCAAAAACATTCAGTACTTC
d_call: TRBD1; j_call: TRBJ2-5; clone_size: -; v_call: TRBV18; cdr3_aa: CAAGQGAQETQYF; cdr3_nt: TGTGCCGCTGGACAGGGGGCCCAAGAGACCCAGTACTTC
d_call: -; j_call: TRBJ2-7; clone_size: -; v_call: TRBV6-1; cdr3_aa: CASSEQAYEQYF; cdr3_nt: TGTGCCAGCAGTGAACAGGCGTACGAGCAGTACTTC
d_call: -; j_call: TRBJ1-2; clone_size: few; v_call: TRBV2; cdr3_aa: CASRLQGRSNYGYTF; cdr3_nt: TGTGCCAGCAGACTACAGGGTAGGAGCAACTATGGCTACACCTTC
d_call: TRBD2; j_call: TRBJ2-1; clone_size: -; v_call: TRBV7-2; cdr3_aa: CASRPTSGPSYNEQFF; cdr3_nt: TGTGCCAGCAGGCCGACTAGCGGGCCTTCCTACAATGAGCAGTTCTTC
d_call: -; j_call: TRBJ2-7; clone_size: -; v_call: TRBV5-5; cdr3_aa: CASSLGGTYEQYF; cdr3_nt: TGTGCCAGCAGCTTGGGGGGAACCTACGAGCAGTACTTC
d_call: -; j_call: TRBJ1-6; clone_size: once; v_call: TRBV27; cdr3_aa: CASTSRGERGFSPLHF; cdr3_nt: TGTGCCAGCACCAGTAGGGGGGAACGGGGATTCTCACCCCTCCACTTT
d_call: -; j_call: TRBJ2-1; clone_size: few; v_call: TRBV19; cdr3_aa: CASSIQGANEQFF; cdr3_nt: TGTGCCAGTAGTATCCAGGGAGCCAATGAGCAGTTCTTC
d_call: -; j_call: TRBJ1-5; clone_size: -; v_call: TRBV19; cdr3_aa: CASRDPGAVGNQPQHF; cdr3_nt: TGTGCCAGTAGAGATCCGGGGGCCGTGGGCAATCAGCCCCAGCATTTT
d_call: TRBD2; j_call: TRBJ2-7; clone_size: -; v_call: TRBV27; cdr3_aa: CASRRGNEQYF; cdr3_nt: TGTGCCAGCAGGCGGGGGAACGAGCAGTACTTC
d_call: -; j_call: TRBJ1-2; clone_size: -; v_call: TRBV18; cdr3_aa: CASSPEGGSSYTF; cdr3_nt: TGTGCCAGCTCACCGGAGGGGGGCTCGAGCTACACCTTC
d_call: -; j_call: TRBJ2-5; clone_size: -; v_call: TRBV4-3; cdr3_aa: CASSQGVASGRETQYF; cdr3_nt: TGCGCCAGCAGCCAAGGAGTGGCCTCGGGGAGAGAGACCCAGTACTTC
d_call: TRBD2; j_call: TRBJ2-5; clone_size: -; v_call: TRBV7-3; cdr3_aa: CASSATSGRQETQYF; cdr3_nt: TGTGCCAGCAGCGCGACTAGCGGGCGACAAGAGACCCAGTACTTC
d_call: -; j_call: TRBJ1-6; clone_size: -; v_call: TRBV11-2; cdr3_aa: CASSFTGAYNSPLHF; cdr3_nt: TGTGCCAGCAGCTTTACAGGAGCCTATAATTCACCCCTCCACTTT
d_call: -; j_call: TRBJ1-4; clone_size: -; v_call: TRBV25-1; cdr3_aa: CASSWGREKLFF; cdr3_nt: TGTGCCAGCAGTTGGGGGCGGGAAAAACTGTTTTTT
d_call: TRBD2; j_call: TRBJ2-7; clone_size: -; v_call: TRBV7-2; cdr3_aa: CASSPGGPGLAGNEQYF; cdr3_nt: TGTGCCAGCAGCCCCGGGGGGCCGGGACTAGCGGGGAACGAGCAGTACTTC
d_call: -; j_call: TRBJ1-3; clone_size: -; v_call: TRBV7-2; cdr3_aa: CASSPRHGFSGNTIYF; cdr3_nt: TGTGCCAGCAGCCCAAGACATGGTTTTTCGGGAAACACCATATATTTT
d_call: -; j_call: TRBJ1-3; clone_size: -; v_call: TRBV30; cdr3_aa: CASDRVPSGNTIYF; cdr3_nt: TGTGCCTCCGACCGAGTTCCCTCTGGAAACACCATATATTTT
d_call: -; j_call: TRBJ1-2; clone_size: -; v_call: TRBV23-1; cdr3_aa: CASSPPRRFGYGYTF; cdr3_nt: TGCGCCAGCAGTCCACCCCGGCGGTTTGGCTATGGCTACACCTTC
d_call: TRBD1; j_call: TRBJ2-3; clone_size: -; v_call: TRBV10-3; cdr3_aa: CAITRTGESTDTQYF; cdr3_nt: TGTGCCATCACCAGGACAGGGGAGAGCACAGATACGCAGTATTTT
d_call: TRBD1; j_call: TRBJ2-2; clone_size: -; v_call: TRBV4-1; cdr3_aa: CASSQGRTGGASGELFF; cdr3_nt: TGCGCCAGCAGCCAAGGTAGAACAGGGGGCGCGTCCGGGGAGCTGTTTTTT